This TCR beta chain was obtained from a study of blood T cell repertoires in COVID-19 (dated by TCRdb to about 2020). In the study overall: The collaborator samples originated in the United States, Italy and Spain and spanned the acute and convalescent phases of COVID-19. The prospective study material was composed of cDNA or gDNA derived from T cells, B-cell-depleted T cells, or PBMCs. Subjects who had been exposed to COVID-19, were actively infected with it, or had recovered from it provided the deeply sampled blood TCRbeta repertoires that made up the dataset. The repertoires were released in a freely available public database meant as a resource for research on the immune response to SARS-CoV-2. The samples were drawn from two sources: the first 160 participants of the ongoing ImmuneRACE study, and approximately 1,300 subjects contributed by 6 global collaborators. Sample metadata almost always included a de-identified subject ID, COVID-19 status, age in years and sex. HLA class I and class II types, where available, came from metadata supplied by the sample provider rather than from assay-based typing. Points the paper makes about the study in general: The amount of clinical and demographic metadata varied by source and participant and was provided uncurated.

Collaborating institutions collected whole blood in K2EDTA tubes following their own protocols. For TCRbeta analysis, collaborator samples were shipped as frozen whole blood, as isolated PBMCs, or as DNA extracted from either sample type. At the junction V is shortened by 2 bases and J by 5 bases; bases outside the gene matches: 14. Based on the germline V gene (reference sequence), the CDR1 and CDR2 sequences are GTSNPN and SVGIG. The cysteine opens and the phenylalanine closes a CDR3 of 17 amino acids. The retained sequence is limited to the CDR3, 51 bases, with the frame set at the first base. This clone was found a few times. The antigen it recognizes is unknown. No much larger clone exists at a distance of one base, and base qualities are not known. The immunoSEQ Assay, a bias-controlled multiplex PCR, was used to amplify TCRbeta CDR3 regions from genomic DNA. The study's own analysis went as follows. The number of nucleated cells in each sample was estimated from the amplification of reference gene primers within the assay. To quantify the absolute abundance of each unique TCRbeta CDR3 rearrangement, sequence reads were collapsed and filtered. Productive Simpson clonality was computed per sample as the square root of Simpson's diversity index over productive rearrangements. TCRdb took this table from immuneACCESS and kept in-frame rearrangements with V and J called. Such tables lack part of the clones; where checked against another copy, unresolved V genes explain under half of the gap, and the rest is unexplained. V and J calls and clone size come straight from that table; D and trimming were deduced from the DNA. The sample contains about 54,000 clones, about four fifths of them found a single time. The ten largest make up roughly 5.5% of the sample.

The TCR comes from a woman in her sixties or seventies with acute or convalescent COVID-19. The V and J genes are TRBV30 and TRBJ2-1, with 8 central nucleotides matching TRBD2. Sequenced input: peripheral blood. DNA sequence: TGTGCCTGGAGTCGTTATGGTAGCGGGATTGCCGACAATGAGCAGTTCTTC. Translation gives CAWSRYGSGIADNEQFF.